A single sample is the source of the 23 T cell receptor beta chains below, sequenced in a study of blood T cell repertoires in COVID-19. The repertoire was sequenced with immunoSEQ multiplex PCR; TCRdb's copy has only in-frame clones and lacks some. The sample consists of over 30,000 clones, about 82% of them appearing once. The material sequenced was peripheral blood. All receptors come from a man older than 75 with active or convalescent COVID-19.

The genes are TRBV6-5 and TRBJ1-2; D uncertain. V was clipped by 4 bases and J by 5 bases, with 17 bases between them. CDR3 length: 15 amino acids. Germline V gene lookup returns CDR1 MNHEY and CDR2 SVGAGI. The CDR3 DNA is TGTGCCAGCAGTTCTCCAACCGGTGGGAGGTATGGCTACACCTTC. Protein: CASSSPTGGRYGYTF.

The rearrangement joins TRBV19 to TRBJ2-5, with D perhaps matching TRBD2 (6 bases). The V end lost 5 bases, the J end lost 5 bases, and 24 bases lay between the germline ends. This CDR3 is 17 amino acids long. Germline CDR1 reads LNHDA; CDR2 reads SQIVND (reference sequence). The CDR3 reads CASSGTFKGSMGETQYF. The CDR3, as DNA: TGTGCCAGTAGTGGGACTTTCAAAGGGTCGATGGGGGAGACCCAGTACTTC.

The chain recombines TRBV4-3 with TRBJ1-4; TRBD1 might be the D (6 bases). This CDR3 spans 15 amino acids. Germline V gene lookup returns CDR1 LGHNA and CDR2 YSLEER. Trimming removed 1 base at V and 5 bases at J, with 11 bases between. CDR3 in amino acids: CASSQASDRNEKLFF. CDR3 nucleotide sequence: TGCGCCAGCAGCCAAGCCTCGGACAGAAATGAAAAACTGTTTTTT.

The genes are TRBV5-1 and TRBJ2-4; weak D call: TRBD1 (5 bases). The CDR3 is made up of 15 amino acids. Per the germline V gene, CDR1 is SGHRS and CDR2 is YFSETQ. V lost 1 base to trimming and J lost 1 base, with 9 bases between them. The CDR3 spells CASSLTRVAKNIQYF. CDR3 coding DNA: TGCGCCAGCAGCTTGACCAGGGTGGCCAAAAACATTCAGTACTTC. The whole variable domain, remainder taken from reference TRBV5-1 and TRBJ2-4, is KAGVTQTPRYLIKTRGQQVTLSCSPISGHRSVSWYQQTPGQGLQFLFEYFSETQRNKGNFPGRFSGRQFSNSRSEMNVSTLELGDSALYLCASSLTRVAKNIQYFGAGTRLSVL.

The rearrangement links TRBV7-2 to TRBJ2-6; D is possibly TRBD1 (6 bases). CDR1 SGHTA and CDR2 FQGNSA come from the germline V gene. The CDR3 contains 15 residues. Trimming cost V 4 bases and J 2 bases, with 9 bases left between them. The CDR3, as DNA: TGTGCCAGCAGCTCAAACAGGGCTGGGGCCAACGTCCTGACTTTC. As protein: CASSSNRAGANVLTF.

The rearrangement uses TRBV4-3 and TRBJ1-2; D unresolved. The CDR3 is made up of 16 amino acids. Germline CDR1 is LGHNA and CDR2 is YSLEER. V was cut by 0 bases and J by 6 bases, with 17 bases left in between. In DNA, the CDR3 is TGCGCCAGCAGCCAAGATAAAAGCTGGGTCAGGAATGGCTACACCTTC. Protein: CASSQDKSWVRNGYTF.

This chain uses TRBV19 with TRBJ2-2, with 7 bases lining up with TRBD2. Trimming removed 0 bases from V and 6 bases from J; junction bases left unmatched: 1. The CDR3 is 14 residues long. From germline, CDR1 is LNHDA and CDR2 SQIVND (reference sequence). The CDR3 DNA follows: TGTGCCAGTAGTATAGAGGGGAGGGCCGGGGAGCTGTTTTTT. Its protein is CASSIEGRAGELFF.

The chain links TRBV30 to TRBJ1-5; no firm D call. The CDR3 totals 13 residues. Trimming left V 2 bases short and J 3 bases short, with 8 bases between. Germline CDR1 reads GTSNPN; CDR2 reads SVGIG (reference sequence). CDR3 sequence: CAWSTLDNQPQHF. The CDR3 nucleotides are TGTGCCTGGAGTACCCTAGACAATCAGCCCCAGCATTTT.

CDR3: CASSGRGGGYTF. As DNA, the CDR3 is TGTGCCAGCAGTGGCAGGGGAGGGGGCTACACCTTC. The chain recombines TRBV28 with TRBJ1-2, with a tentative D call TRBD1 (6 bases). This CDR3 is 12 amino acids long. Looked up from germline, CDR1 is MDHEN and CDR2 is SYDVKM. V was cut by 5 bases and J by 8 bases, with 12 bases left in between.

This rearrangement joins TRBV29-1 to TRBJ2-7; possibly TRBD1 for D (5 bases). The CDR3 totals 11 residues. Trimming removed 8 bases from V and 3 bases from J, with 11 bases in between. The germline CDR1 and CDR2 sequences are SQVTM and ANQGSEA. The CDR3 nucleotides are TGCAGCTTCAGACAGAACTACGAGCAGTACTTC. This translates into CSFRQNYEQYF.

This chain links TRBV2 with TRBJ1-2, with 8 positions matching TRBD1. This CDR3 spans 13 amino acids. Per the germline V gene, CDR1 is SNHLY and CDR2 is FYNNEI. V shed 4 bases and J 8 bases; nucleotides not matched to a gene: 6. The CDR3 region is CASSGTGTSGYTF. Here the CDR3 DNA reads TGTGCCAGCAGTGGGACAGGGACCAGCGGCTACACCTTC.

The chain combines TRBV7-9 with TRBJ2-7, with D maybe TRBD2 (7 bases). This CDR3 region has 15 residues. The germline V and J ends were trimmed by 5 bases and 1 base, with 15 bases remaining between them. Germline assignment: CDR1 SEHNR and CDR2 FQNEAQ (reference sequence). The CDR3 loop reads CASSPRGGFSYEQYF. DNA for the CDR3: TGTGCCAGCAGCCCTAGGGGGGGTTTTTCCTACGAGCAGTACTTC.

This sequence joins TRBV11-1 and TRBJ2-5; TRBD1 aligns across 8 bases. Per germline, CDR1 SGHAT and CDR2 FQDESV (reference sequence). CDR3 length equals 16 residues. The junction had 8 bases not matched to a gene; V was cut back by 5 bases and J by 0 bases. The DNA of the CDR3 is TGTGCCAGCAGCGGACGGGACAGGACTCACCAAGAGACCCAGTACTTC. Translating it yields CASSGRDRTHQETQYF. The whole variable domain, remainder taken from reference TRBV11-1 and TRBJ2-5, is EAEVAQSPRYKITEKSQAVAFWCDPISGHATLYWYRQILGQGPELLVQFQDESVVDDSQLPKDRFSAERLKGVDSTLKIQPAELGDSAMYLCASSGRDRTHQETQYFGPGTRLLVL.

This chain uses TRBV6-5 with TRBJ2-7, with D perhaps matching TRBD2 (5 bases). Between the trimmed V and J ends, which lost 5 bases and 4 bases, there was a span of 9 bases. In germline, CDR1 is MNHEY, CDR2 SVGAGI. The CDR3 consists of 12 residues. The CDR3 sequence: CASSHRGYEQYF. The DNA of the CDR3 is TGTGCCAGCAGTCACCGGGGTTACGAGCAGTACTTC.

The chain joins TRBV15 to TRBJ1-6, with 7 bases aligning to TRBD1. V gave up 4 bases and J gave up 7 bases; unmatched junction bases: 4. Germline V lookup: CDR1 LNHNV, CDR2 YYDKDF (reference sequence). This CDR3 comprises 14 residues. As DNA, the CDR3 is TGTGCCACCAGCAAGGGACAGCCAAATTCACCCCTCCACTTT. Translation gives CATSKGQPNSPLHF.

The chain combines TRBV7-2 with TRBJ1-5; the D is unclear. CDR1 is SGHTA and CDR2 is FQGNSA in the germline V gene. The V end lost 4 bases, the J end lost 5 bases, and 18 bases lay between the germline ends. The CDR3 extends over 16 amino acids. CDR3 DNA: TGTGCCAGCAGCTCAGGCGGAGGTTACCTATATCAGCCCCAGCATTTT. As protein: CASSSGGGYLYQPQHF.

V and J are TRBV7-9 and TRBJ2-7; possibly TRBD2 for D (6 bases). The germline gives CDR1 SEHNR, CDR2 FQNEAQ (reference sequence). V was shortened by 5 bases and J by 3 bases, with 8 bases between the two germline ends. The CDR3 has 12 residues. CDR3 in DNA: TGTGCCAGCAGCACCGGGGGCTACGAGCAGTACTTC. Translated, it gives CASSTGGYEQYF. Full variable domain (rest looked up from reference TRBV7-9 and TRBJ2-7): DTGVSQNPRHKITKRGQNVTFRCDPISEHNRLYWYRQTLGQGPEFLTYFQNEAQLEKSRLLSDRFSAERPKGSFSTLEIQRTEQGDSAMYLCASSTGGYEQYFGPGTRLTVT.

The genes are TRBV19 and TRBJ2-1; D is undetermined. Germline V lookup: CDR1 LNHDA, CDR2 SQIVND (reference sequence). There are 17 residues in the CDR3. The germline V and J ends were trimmed by 0 bases and 4 bases, with 16 bases remaining between them. The CDR3 DNA sequence: TGTGCCAGTAGTATAGATACGTCCCAGGCTTCTTACAATGAGCAGTTCTTC. As protein: CASSIDTSQASYNEQFF.

This chain links TRBV30 with TRBJ1-2; the match to TRBD1 covers 9 bases. The CDR3 is made up of 14 amino acids. V was clipped by 5 bases and J by 7 bases; unmatched bases: 11. The germline CDR1 and CDR2 sequences are GTSNPN and SVGIG (reference sequence). The CDR3 protein is CAWARTGAVGGYTF. For the CDR3, the DNA is TGTGCCTGGGCCCGGACAGGGGCAGTGGGTGGCTACACCTTC.

The CDR3 DNA follows: TGTGCCAGCAGCGTAGGGTCTGGGCTCTCCTACGAGCAGTACTTC. Translated, it gives CASSVGSGLSYEQYF. This sequence joins TRBV9 and TRBJ2-7; D not resolved. Germline loops: CDR1 SGDLS, CDR2 YYNGEE. Trimming removed 0 bases at V and 0 bases at J, with 10 bases between. This CDR3 comprises 15 residues. Based on the CDR3 plus reference TRBV9 and TRBJ2-7, the full variable domain is DSGVTQTPKHLITATGQRVTLRCSPRSGDLSVYWYQQSLDQGLQFLIQYYNGEERAKGNILERFSAQQFPDLHSELNLSSLELGDSALYFCASSVGSGLSYEQYFGPGTRLTVT.

This clone was seen a handful of times. J is TRBJ2-2 and V is TRBV29-1; D is perhaps TRBD1 (6 bases). Trimming took off 4 bases at V and 2 bases at J, with 11 bases between the two ends. Germline V gene lookup returns CDR1 SQVTM and CDR2 ANQGSEA. The CDR3 runs 14 residues. The CDR3 sequence: CSVAQGSNTGELFF. The CDR3 region has the DNA TGCAGCGTTGCACAGGGCTCCAACACCGGGGAGCTGTTTTTT.

This clone was picked up a small number of times. V usage is TRBV28 and J usage is TRBJ2-3, with D hard to call. This CDR3 is 12 amino acids long. Germline V CDR1 and CDR2: MDHEN, SYDVKM. V lost 9 bases and J lost 2, with 9 bases in between. CDR3 in amino acids: CASSLNTDTQYF. The CDR3 nucleotides read TGTGCCAGTAGCCTCAACACAGATACGCAGTATTTT.

The chain links TRBV10-3 to TRBJ2-7; 7 bases are a match to TRBD2. This CDR3 has 12 amino acids. Trimming at V came to 8 bases and at J to 4 bases, leaving 5 bases not matched to a gene. Germline CDR1 reads ENHRY; CDR2 reads SYGVKD. The CDR3 region is CAIAGDPYEQYF. In nucleotides, the CDR3 is TGTGCCATCGCGGGGGACCCATACGAGCAGTACTTC.